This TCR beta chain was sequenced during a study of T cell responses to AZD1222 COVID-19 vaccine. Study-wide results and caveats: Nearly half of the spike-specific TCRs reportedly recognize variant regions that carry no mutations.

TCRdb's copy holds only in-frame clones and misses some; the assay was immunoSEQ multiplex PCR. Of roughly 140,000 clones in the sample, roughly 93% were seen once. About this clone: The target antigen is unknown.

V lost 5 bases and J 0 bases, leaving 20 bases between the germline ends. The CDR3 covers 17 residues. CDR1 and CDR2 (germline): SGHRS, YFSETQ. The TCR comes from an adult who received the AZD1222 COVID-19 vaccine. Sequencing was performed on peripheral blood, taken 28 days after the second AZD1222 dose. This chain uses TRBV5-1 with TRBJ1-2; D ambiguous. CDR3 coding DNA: TGCGCCAGCAGGGGGTTCGGCGAAGGCCTATCTAACTATGGCTACACCTTC. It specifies CASRGFGEGLSNYGYTF. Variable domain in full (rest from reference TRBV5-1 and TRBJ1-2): KAGVTQTPRYLIKTRGQQVTLSCSPISGHRSVSWYQQTPGQGLQFLFEYFSETQRNKGNFPGRFSGRQFSNSRSEMNVSTLELGDSALYLCASRGFGEGLSNYGYTFGSGTRLTVV.